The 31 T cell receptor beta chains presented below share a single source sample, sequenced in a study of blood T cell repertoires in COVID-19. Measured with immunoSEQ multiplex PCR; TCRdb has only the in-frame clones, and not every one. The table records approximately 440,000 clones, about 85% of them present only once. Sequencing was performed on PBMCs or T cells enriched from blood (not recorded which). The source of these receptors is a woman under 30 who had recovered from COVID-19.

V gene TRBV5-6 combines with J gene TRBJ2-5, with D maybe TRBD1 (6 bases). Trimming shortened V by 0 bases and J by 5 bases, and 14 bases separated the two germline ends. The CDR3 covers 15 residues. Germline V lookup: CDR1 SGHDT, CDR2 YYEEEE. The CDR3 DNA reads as TGTGCCAGCAGCTTGGAAGCTGGGGGCGACGAGACCCAGTACTTC. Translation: CASSLEAGGDETQYF.

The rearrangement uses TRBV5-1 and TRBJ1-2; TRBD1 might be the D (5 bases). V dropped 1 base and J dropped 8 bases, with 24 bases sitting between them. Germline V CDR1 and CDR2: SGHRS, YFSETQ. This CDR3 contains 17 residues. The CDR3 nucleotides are TGCGCCAGCAGCTTGTTCGGGGGTAGATTCGCCGGGAGGGGCTACACCTTC. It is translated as CASSLFGGRFAGRGYTF.

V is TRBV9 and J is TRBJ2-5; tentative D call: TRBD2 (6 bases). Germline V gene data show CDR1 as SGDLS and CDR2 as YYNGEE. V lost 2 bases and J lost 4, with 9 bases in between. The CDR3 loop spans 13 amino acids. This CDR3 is CASSVTSSETQYF. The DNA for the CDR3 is TGTGCCAGCAGCGTGACTAGTTCAGAGACCCAGTACTTC. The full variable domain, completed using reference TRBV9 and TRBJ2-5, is DSGVTQTPKHLITATGQRVTLRCSPRSGDLSVYWYQQSLDQGLQFLIQYYNGEERAKGNILERFSAQQFPDLHSELNLSSLELGDSALYFCASSVTSSETQYFGPGTRLLVL.

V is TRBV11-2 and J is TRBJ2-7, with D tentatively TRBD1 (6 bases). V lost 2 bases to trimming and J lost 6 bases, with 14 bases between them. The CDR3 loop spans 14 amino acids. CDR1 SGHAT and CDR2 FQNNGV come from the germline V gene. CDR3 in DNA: TGTGCCAGCAGCTTAATCAGGGGCTCGGGCGAGCAGTACTTC. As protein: CASSLIRGSGEQYF.

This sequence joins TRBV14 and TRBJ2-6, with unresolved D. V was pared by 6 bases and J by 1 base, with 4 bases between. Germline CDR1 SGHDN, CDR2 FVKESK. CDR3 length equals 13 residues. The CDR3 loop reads CASRESGANVLTF. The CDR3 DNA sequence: TGTGCCAGCAGGGAGTCTGGGGCCAACGTCCTGACTTTC.

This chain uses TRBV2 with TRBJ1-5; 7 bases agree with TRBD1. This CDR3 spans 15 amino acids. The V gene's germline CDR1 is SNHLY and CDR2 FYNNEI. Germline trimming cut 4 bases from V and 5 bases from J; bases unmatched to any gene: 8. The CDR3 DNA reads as TGTGCCAGCAGTGCCAGGGGGTCCGTAGATCAGCCCCAGCATTTT. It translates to CASSARGSVDQPQHF.

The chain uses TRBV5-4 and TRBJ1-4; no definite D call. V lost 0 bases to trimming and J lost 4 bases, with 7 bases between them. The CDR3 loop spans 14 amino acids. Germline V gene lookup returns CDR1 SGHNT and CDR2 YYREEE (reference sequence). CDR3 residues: CASSLALDNEKLFF. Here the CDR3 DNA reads TGTGCCAGCAGCTTGGCCTTAGATAATGAAAAACTGTTTTTT.

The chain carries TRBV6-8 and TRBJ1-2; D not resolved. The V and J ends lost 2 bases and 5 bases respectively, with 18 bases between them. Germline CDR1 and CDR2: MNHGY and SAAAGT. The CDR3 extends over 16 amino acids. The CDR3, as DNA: TGTGCCAGCAGTTACCGTCCGAACCGAGGCGTTTATGGCTACACCTTC. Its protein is CASSYRPNRGVYGYTF.

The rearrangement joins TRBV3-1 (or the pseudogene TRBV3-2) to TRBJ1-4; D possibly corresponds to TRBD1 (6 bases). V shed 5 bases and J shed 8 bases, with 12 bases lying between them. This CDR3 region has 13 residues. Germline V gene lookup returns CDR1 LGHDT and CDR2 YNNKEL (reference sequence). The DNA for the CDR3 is TGTGCCAGCAGCGAGGGGGGGAGGGAAAAACTGTTTTTT. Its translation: CASSEGGREKLFF.

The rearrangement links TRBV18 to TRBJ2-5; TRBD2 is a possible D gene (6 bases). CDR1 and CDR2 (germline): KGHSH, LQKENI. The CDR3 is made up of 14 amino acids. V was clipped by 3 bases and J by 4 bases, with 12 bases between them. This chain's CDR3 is CASSPPEGRETQYF. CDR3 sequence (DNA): TGTGCCAGCTCACCCCCGGAGGGGCGAGAGACCCAGTACTTC.

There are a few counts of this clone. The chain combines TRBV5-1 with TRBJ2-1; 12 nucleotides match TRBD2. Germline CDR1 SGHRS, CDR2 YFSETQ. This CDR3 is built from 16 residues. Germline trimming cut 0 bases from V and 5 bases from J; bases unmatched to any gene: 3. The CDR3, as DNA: TGCGCCAGCAGCTTGGGACTAGCGGGGGCCAACAATGAGCAGTTCTTC. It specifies CASSLGLAGANNEQFF.

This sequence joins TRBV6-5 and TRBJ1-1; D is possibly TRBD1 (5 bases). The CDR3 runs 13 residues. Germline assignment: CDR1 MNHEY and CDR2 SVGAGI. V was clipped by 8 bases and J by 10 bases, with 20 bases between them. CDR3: CASARTGGVLAFF. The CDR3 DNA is TGTGCCAGCGCCCGTACCGGGGGGGTTTTAGCTTTCTTT.

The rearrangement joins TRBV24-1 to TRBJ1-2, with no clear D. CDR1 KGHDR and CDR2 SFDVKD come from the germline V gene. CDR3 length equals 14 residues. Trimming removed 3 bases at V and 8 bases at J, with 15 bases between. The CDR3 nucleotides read TGTGCCACCAGTGATCCCAGTGGAGGTTACGGCTACACCTTC. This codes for CATSDPSGGYGYTF.

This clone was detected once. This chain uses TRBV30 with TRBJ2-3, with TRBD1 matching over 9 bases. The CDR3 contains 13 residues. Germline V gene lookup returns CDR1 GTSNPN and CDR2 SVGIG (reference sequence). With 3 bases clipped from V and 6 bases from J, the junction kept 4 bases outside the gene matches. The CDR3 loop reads CAWRGTGRDTQYF. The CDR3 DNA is TGTGCCTGGAGGGGGACAGGGCGTGATACGCAGTATTTT.

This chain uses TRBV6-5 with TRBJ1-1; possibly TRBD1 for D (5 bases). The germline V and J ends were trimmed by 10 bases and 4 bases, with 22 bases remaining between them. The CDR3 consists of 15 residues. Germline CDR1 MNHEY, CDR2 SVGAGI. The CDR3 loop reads CATDHKGWRGTEAFF. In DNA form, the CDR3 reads TGTGCCACCGACCACAAAGGATGGAGGGGCACTGAAGCTTTCTTT.

CDR3: CASSPEPRIYGYTF. CDR3 nucleotide sequence: TGTGCCAGCTCACCGGAGCCTCGGATCTATGGCTACACCTTC. The rearrangement joins TRBV18 to TRBJ1-2; D is unclear. Germline V gene sequence: CDR1 KGHSH, CDR2 LQKENI. V was trimmed by 3 bases and J by 4 bases, leaving 12 bases between them. The CDR3 spans 14 residues.

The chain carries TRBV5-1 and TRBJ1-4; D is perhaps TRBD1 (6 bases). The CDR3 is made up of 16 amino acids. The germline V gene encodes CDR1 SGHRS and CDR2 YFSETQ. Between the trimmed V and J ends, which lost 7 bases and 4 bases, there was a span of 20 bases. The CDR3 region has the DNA TGCGCCAGCCGACTGACAGGCGGGGGAGGTAATGAAAAACTGTTTTTT. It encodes CASRLTGGGGNEKLFF.

CDR3 sequence reads: CASRPASSVTGELFF. DNA of the CDR3: TGCGCCAGCAGGCCGGCTAGTAGTGTCACCGGGGAGCTGTTTTTT. V is TRBV5-1 and J is TRBJ2-2; D is unresolved. Trimming pared 5 bases from V and 4 bases from J, leaving 15 bases between. CDR1 and CDR2 from the germline V gene are SGHRS and YFSETQ. The CDR3 contains 15 residues.

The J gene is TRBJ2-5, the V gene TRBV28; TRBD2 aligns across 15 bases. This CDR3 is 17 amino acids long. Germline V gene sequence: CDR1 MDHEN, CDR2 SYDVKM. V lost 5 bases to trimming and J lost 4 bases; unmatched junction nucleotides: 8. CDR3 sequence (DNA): TGTGCCAGCAGTCCTTCGGGACTAGCGGGGGGAGCAGAGACCCAGTACTTC. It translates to CASSPSGLAGGAETQYF.

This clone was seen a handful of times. The CDR3 here is CASSLQGRDYGYTF. In DNA form, the CDR3 reads TGTGCCAGCAGCCTACAGGGAAGGGACTATGGCTACACCTTC. This rearrangement joins TRBV7-9 to TRBJ1-2, with D maybe TRBD1 (6 bases). Germline lookup yields CDR1 SEHNR and CDR2 FQNEAQ (reference sequence). This CDR3 is 14 amino acids long. V lost 5 bases and J 3 bases, leaving 13 bases between the germline ends.

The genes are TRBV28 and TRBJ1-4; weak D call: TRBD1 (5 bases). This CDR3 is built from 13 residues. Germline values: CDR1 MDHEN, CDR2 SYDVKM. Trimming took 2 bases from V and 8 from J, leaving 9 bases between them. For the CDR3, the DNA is TGTGCCAGCAGTTTAGGGGGAGGGGAAAAACTGTTTTTT. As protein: CASSLGGGEKLFF. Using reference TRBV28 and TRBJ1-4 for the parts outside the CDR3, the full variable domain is DVKVTQSSRYLVKRTGEKVFLECVQDMDHENMFWYRQDPGLGLRLIYFSYDVKMKEKGDIPEGYSVSREKKERFSLILESASTNQTSMYLCASSLGGGEKLFFGSGTQLSVL.

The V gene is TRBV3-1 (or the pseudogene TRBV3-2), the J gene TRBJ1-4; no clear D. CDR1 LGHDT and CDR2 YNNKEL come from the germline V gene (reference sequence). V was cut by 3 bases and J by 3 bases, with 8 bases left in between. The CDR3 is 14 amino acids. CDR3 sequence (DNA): TGTGCCAGCAGCCAGCGGGTGGCTAATGAAAAACTGTTTTTT. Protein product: CASSQRVANEKLFF.

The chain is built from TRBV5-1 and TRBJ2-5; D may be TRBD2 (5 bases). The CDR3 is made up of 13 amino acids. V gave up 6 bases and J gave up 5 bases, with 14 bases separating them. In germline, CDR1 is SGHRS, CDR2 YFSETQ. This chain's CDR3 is CASTWRGSETQYF. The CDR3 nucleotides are TGCGCCAGCACCTGGAGAGGGTCGGAGACCCAGTACTTC.

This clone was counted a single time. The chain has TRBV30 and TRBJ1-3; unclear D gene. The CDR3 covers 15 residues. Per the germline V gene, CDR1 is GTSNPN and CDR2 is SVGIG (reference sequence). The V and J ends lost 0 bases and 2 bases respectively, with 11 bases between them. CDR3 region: CAWSVFRVAGNTIYF. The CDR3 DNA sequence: TGTGCCTGGAGTGTTTTCCGGGTGGCTGGAAACACCATATATTTT.

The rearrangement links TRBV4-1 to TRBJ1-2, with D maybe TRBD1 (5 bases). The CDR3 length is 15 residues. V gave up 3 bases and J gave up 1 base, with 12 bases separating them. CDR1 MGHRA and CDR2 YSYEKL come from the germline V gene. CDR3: CASSQAHDSNYGYTF. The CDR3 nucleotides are TGCGCCAGCAGCCAGGCCCATGACAGTAACTATGGCTACACCTTC.

The CDR3 region is CASSSDRGGNEQYF. CDR3 DNA sequence: TGTGCCAGTAGTTCTGACAGGGGAGGAAACGAGCAGTACTTC. The chain is built from TRBV19 and TRBJ2-7, with TRBD1 matching 8 bases. CDR3 size: 14 residues. The junction had 8 bases not matched to a gene; V was cut back by 5 bases and J by 5 bases. CDR1 and CDR2 (germline): LNHDA, SQIVND (reference sequence).

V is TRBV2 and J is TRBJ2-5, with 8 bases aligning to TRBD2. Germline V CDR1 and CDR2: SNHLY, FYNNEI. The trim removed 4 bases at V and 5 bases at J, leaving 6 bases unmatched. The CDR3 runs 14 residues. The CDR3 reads CASSGAGGDETQYF. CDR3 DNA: TGTGCCAGCAGTGGGGCGGGGGGTGACGAGACCCAGTACTTC.

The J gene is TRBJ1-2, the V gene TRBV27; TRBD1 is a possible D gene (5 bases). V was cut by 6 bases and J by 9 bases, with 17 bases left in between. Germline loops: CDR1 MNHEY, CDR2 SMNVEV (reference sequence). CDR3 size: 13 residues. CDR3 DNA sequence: TGTGCCAGCAGCTCACGGGGGGTGGGTCGCTACACCTTC. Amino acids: CASSSRGVGRYTF.

CDR3 nucleotide sequence: TGTGCCAGCAGCCAAATAGGGGAGGGAGACACTGAAGCTTTCTTT. Translated, it gives CASSQIGEGDTEAFF. This chain uses TRBV3-1 (or the pseudogene TRBV3-2) with TRBJ1-1; tentatively, D is TRBD1 (5 bases). CDR3 size: 15 residues. CDR1 and CDR2 from the germline V gene are LGHDT and YNNKEL (reference sequence). Trimming took off 2 bases at V and 3 bases at J, with 13 bases between the two ends.

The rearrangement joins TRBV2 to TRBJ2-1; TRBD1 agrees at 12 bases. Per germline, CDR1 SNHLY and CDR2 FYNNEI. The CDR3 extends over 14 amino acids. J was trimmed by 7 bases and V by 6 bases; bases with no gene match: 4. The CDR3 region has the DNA TGTGCCAGCAGCCGGGACAGGGGGCTAAATGAGCAGTTCTTC. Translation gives CASSRDRGLNEQFF.

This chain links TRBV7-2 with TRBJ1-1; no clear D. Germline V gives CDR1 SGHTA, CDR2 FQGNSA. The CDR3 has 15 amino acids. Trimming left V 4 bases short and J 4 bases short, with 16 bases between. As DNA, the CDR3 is TGTGCCAGCAGCTCGAGAGGAGGGTTTATCACTGAAGCTTTCTTT. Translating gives CASSSRGGFITEAFF. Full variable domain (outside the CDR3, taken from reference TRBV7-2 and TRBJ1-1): GAGVSQSPSNKVTEKGKDVELRCDPISGHTALYWYRQSLGQGLEFLIYFQGNSAPDKSGLPSDRFSAERTGGSVSTLTIQRTQQEDSAVYLCASSSRGGFITEAFFGQGTRLTVV.